The sequence of this T cell receptor beta chain was determined in a study of cytomegalovirus exposure and HLA in healthy donors. Whole-study findings and limits: Testing in vitro showed a few CMV-associated chains specific for CMV antigens. Immune exposure information available was restricted to CMV serostatus. It was likely that a cluster of highly shared sequence variants was a sequencing artifact.

There are a few counts of this clone. As yet, its antigen is unknown. Primers included in the PCR were 60 Vbeta and 13 Jbeta primers. Only in-frame clones appear in the TCRdb table, and some are missing; sequencing was by immunoSEQ multiplex PCR. The sample holds 130,000 to 150,000 clones; 60% to 85% are singletons and the top ten take roughly 2.8%. V shed 8 bases and J shed 0 bases, with 11 bases lying between them. CDR1 and CDR2 (germline): MNHEY, SMNVEV (reference sequence). CDR3 length: 15 amino acids. Sequencing was done on a sample of PBMCs. This clonotype was obtained from a male donor in good health and CMV-seronegative. This chain joins TRBV27 and TRBJ2-6; maybe TRBD2 (6 bases). CDR3 nucleotide sequence: TGTGCCAGCGGGTTGGGGGGCTCTGGGGCCAACGTCCTGACTTTC. As protein: CASGLGGSGANVLTF.